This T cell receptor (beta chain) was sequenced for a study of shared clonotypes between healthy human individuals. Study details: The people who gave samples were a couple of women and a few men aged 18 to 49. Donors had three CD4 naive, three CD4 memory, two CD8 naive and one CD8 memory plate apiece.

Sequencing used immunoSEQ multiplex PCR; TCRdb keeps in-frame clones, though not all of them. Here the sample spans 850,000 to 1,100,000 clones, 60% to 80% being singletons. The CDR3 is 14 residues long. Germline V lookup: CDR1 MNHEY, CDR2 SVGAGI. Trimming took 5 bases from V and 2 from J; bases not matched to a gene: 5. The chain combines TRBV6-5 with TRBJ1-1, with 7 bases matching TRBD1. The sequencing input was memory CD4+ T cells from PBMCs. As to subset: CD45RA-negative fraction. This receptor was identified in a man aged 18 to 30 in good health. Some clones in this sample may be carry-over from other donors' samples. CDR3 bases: TGTGCCAGCAGTCGACAGGGTTCAAACACTGAAGCTTTCTTT. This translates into CASSRQGSNTEAFF.